These 14 T cell receptor beta chains were sequenced from one sample in a study of metastatic and nonmetastatic thyroid tumors (dated by TCRdb to the early 2020s). Before undergoing thyroid surgery, none of the patients had been given any kind of treatment. Libraries were constructed by PCR. Instrument used: Illumina HiSeq 4000. Using fastp at Q25 and MiXCR, TCRdb reprocessed the public reads and kept productive beta chains. For this sample the table gives 9,000 to 13,000 clones, of which 9.5% to 15% were detected only once. The ten largest clones capture over 9.5% of the sample. The sequencing sample was made of blood. The source is a female donor with papillary thyroid cancer or a benign thyroid nodule (not recorded which). Some clones in this sample may be carry-over from other donors' samples.

This clone is labeled medium-sized. The V gene is TRBV6-1, the J gene TRBJ1-1, with D maybe TRBD1 (5 bases). The CDR3 runs to 13 residues. Deletions cut 7 bases from V and 1 base from J, with 10 bases between. Germline V gene data show CDR1 as MNHNS and CDR2 as SASEGT. The DNA of the CDR3 is TGTGCCAGCAATGCAGGGCCGAACACTGAAGCTTTCTTT. The encoded protein is CASNAGPNTEAFF.

The rearrangement links TRBV11-1 to TRBJ2-2; D possibly corresponds to TRBD1 (6 bases). Trimming pared 1 base from V and 0 bases from J, leaving 9 bases between. Looked up from germline, CDR1 is SGHAT and CDR2 is FQDESV (reference sequence). The CDR3 covers 16 residues. Written as DNA, the CDR3 is TGTGCCAGCAGCTTAGGGTGGGGGCCGAACACCGGGGAGCTGTTTTTT. Translating gives CASSLGWGPNTGELFF.

This clone is medium-sized. This chain links TRBV6-2 or TRBV6-3 with TRBJ1-2; 9 bases align to TRBD1. This CDR3 has 14 amino acids. Germline V gives CDR1 MNHEY, CDR2 SVGEGT. V was clipped by 4 bases and J by 5 bases; unmatched bases: 5. CDR3 coding DNA: TGTGCCAGCAGTTCGACAGGGGGAAGTTATGGCTACACCTTC. Translating gives CASSSTGGSYGYTF.

In this sample, this clone turned up many times. V is TRBV7-3 and J is TRBJ2-2; D is undetermined. There are 13 residues in the CDR3. V dropped 6 bases and J dropped 6 bases, with 11 bases sitting between them. The germline V gene has CDR1 SGHTA and CDR2 FQGTGA. Here the CDR3 reads CASSRRVAGELFF. Written as DNA, the CDR3 is TGTGCCAGCAGTCGACGGGTGGCCGGGGAGCTGTTTTTT.

Ten or more counts support this clone. This chain uses TRBV11-2 with TRBJ1-2; 7 positions match TRBD1. This CDR3 region has 13 residues. Germline-derived CDR1 and CDR2 are SGHAT and FQNNGV. J gave up 7 bases and V 7 bases, and 9 bases lay outside the gene matches. The CDR3 DNA is TGTGCCAGCACCGAACAGGGGAGAAGTGGCTACACCTTC. Protein: CASTEQGRSGYTF.

By sample fraction, this clone is medium-sized. DNA for the CDR3: TGTGCCAGCAGTTTACGGGGAGGGACCTACGAGCAGTACTTC. Translation gives CASSLRGGTYEQYF. The V gene is TRBV28, the J gene TRBJ2-7; TRBD2 agrees at 7 bases. Trimming cost V 2 bases and J 2 bases; bases outside gene matches: 3. Germline CDR1 and CDR2: MDHEN and SYDVKM. This CDR3 comprises 14 residues.

This clone was picked up many times. The rearrangement links TRBV7-3 to TRBJ2-4, with D perhaps TRBD2 (5 bases). CDR1 SGHTA and CDR2 FQGTGA come from the germline V gene. V was shortened by 6 bases and J by 7 bases, with 22 bases between the two germline ends. The CDR3 extends over 16 amino acids. CDR3 in amino acids: CASSPSSGGEGNIQYF. The CDR3, as DNA: TGTGCCAGCAGTCCCAGCAGTGGAGGAGAAGGCAACATTCAGTACTTC.

This rearrangement joins TRBV27 to TRBJ2-7; D unresolved. The V end was cut by 5 bases, the J end by 1 base, with 12 bases between. The CDR3 runs 14 residues. From germline, CDR1 is MNHEY and CDR2 SMNVEV (reference sequence). Written as DNA, the CDR3 is TGTGCCAGCAGTACCCGGGTAGGTTCCTACGAGCAGTACTTC. As protein: CASSTRVGSYEQYF.

This clone was seen ten or more times. The sample has other DNA sequences that encode this CDR3 too. This chain connects TRBV7-6 to TRBJ2-7; 7 bases fit TRBD2. CDR1 is SGHVS, CDR2 FNYEAQ, per germline. V lost 1 base to trimming and J lost 6 bases; unmatched junction nucleotides: 9. This CDR3 has 15 amino acids. This chain's CDR3 is CASSLVLAGAGEQYF. For the CDR3, the DNA is TGTGCCAGCAGCTTAGTATTGGCGGGAGCGGGCGAGCAGTACTTC. The complete variable domain, with remaining parts taken from reference TRBV7-6 and TRBJ2-7, reads GAGVSQSPRYKVTKRGQDVALRCDPISGHVSLYWYRQALGQGPEFLTYFNYEAQQDKSGLPNDRFSAERPEGSISTLTIQRTEQRDSAMYRCASSLVLAGAGEQYFGPGTRLTVT.

This clone has a count of ten or more. The chain has TRBV20-1 and TRBJ2-7, with 7 bases identical to TRBD1. J lost 2 bases, V lost 6 bases, and 7 bases had no gene match. The germline CDR1 and CDR2 sequences are DFQATT and SNEGSKA (reference sequence). This CDR3 is 13 amino acids long. DNA of the CDR3: TGCAGTGCCAACCGGGACAGCACCTACGAGCAGTACTTC. It translates to CSANRDSTYEQYF.

This clone is labeled medium-sized. The J gene is TRBJ2-7, the V gene TRBV6-1; 8 bases fit TRBD1. J gave up 3 bases and V 8 bases, and 9 bases lay outside the gene matches. CDR1 is MNHNS, CDR2 SASEGT, per germline. The CDR3 has 14 residues. The CDR3 loop is CASCRDRLVYEQYF. As DNA, the CDR3 is TGTGCCAGCTGTCGGGACAGGCTGGTCTACGAGCAGTACTTC.

This sequence joins TRBV18 and TRBJ2-6; unclear D gene. This CDR3 is built from 14 residues. Looked up from germline, CDR1 is KGHSH and CDR2 is LQKENI. V shed 2 bases and J shed 1 base, with 3 bases lying between them. Written as DNA, the CDR3 is TGTGCCAGCTCACCATCTTCTGGGGCCAACGTCCTGACTTTC. Its protein product is CASSPSSGANVLTF.

This clone was seen at least ten times. This chain uses TRBV20-1 with TRBJ1-2; tentative D call: TRBD1 (5 bases). Germline V gene sequence: CDR1 DFQATT, CDR2 SNEGSKA (reference sequence). CDR3 length: 15 amino acids. Trimming pared 0 bases from V and 4 bases from J, leaving 15 bases between. CDR3 in amino acids: CSARDPSGYVYGYTF. The DNA for the CDR3 is TGCAGTGCTAGAGATCCTTCAGGGTATGTCTATGGCTACACCTTC.

Many counts were recorded for this clone. This chain joins TRBV20-1 and TRBJ2-1, with TRBD2 matching 10 bases. CDR3 size: 15 residues. The trim removed 6 bases at V and 4 bases at J, leaving 9 bases unmatched. Germline CDR1 reads DFQATT; CDR2 reads SNEGSKA (reference sequence). The CDR3 protein is CSANALAGEYNEQFF. The CDR3 DNA reads TGCAGTGCCAACGCCCTAGCGGGAGAGTACAATGAGCAGTTCTTC.